This TCR beta chain comes out of a study of T-cell reconstitution after alpha-beta-depleted transplantation in children. Study results and caveats: High day-60 TCRbeta diversity in some patients came from surviving recipient T cells and thymic progenitors. After transplant, at about two months, alpha-beta T cells were reportedly derived from several hundred expanded graft clones. Most T-cell counts and diversity one year after the transplant came from T cells that were newly produced.

This clonotype was seen ten or more times. Its antigen is still unknown. One end of the junction varies from germline; a read error may be responsible. Unique molecular identifiers were used to barcode this TCRbeta library. TCRdb passed the PCR reads through MiXCR, listing each CDR3 protein once. Of over 150,000 distinct CDR3 sequences in the sample, roughly 7.1% were seen once. The source was PBMCs, collected before TCRalphabeta/CD19-depleted stem cell transplant. This TCR came from a boy aged 2 to 10 with acute lymphoblastic leukemia, due to receive a stem cell transplant.

As DNA, the CDR3 is TGTTCCACCAGCAGGCAGGGGACGCTAGCCCAAGAGACCCAGTACTTC. As protein: CSTSRQGTLAQETQYF. The chain has TRBV15 and TRBJ2-5, with TRBD1 as a possible D gene (6 bases). The germline V gene has CDR1 LNHNV and CDR2 YYDKDF (reference sequence). This CDR3 contains 16 residues.